This note documents a single T cell receptor (beta chain) sequence. What it binds is not known. This CDR3 region has 13 residues. CDR1 is SGHVS, CDR2 FNYEAQ, per germline. V lost 5 bases and J 8 bases, leaving 12 bases between the germline ends. A universal primer site was created by template switching, with the cDNA bearing unique molecular identifiers. A single record per CDR3 protein comes from TCRdb applying MiXCR to the 5' RACE reads. The sample includes 450,000 to 500,000 distinct CDR3 sequences, roughly an eighth seen only once; the top ten take more than 0.8%. The data belong to a study of identical twins. General study points: Interpretation of the results relied on cross-sectional statistical analysis and not on following the same donors. Monozygotic twin pairs showed more out-of-frame TCR alpha sharing than models estimated. Memory repertoires showed no such pattern, whereas abundant cord blood beta clonotypes carried fewer insertions.

This sample also belongs to another study, concerning yellow fever vaccine responses in identical twins.

Sequences were obtained from CD4+ T cells sorted from blood. This TCR was sampled from a woman aged 18-29 years in good health. This sequence joins TRBV7-6 and TRBJ1-4; no definite D call. The CDR3 DNA is TGTGCCAGCAGCCGAAGGAGAGGCGAAAAACTGTTTTTT. Amino acid sequence: CASSRRRGEKLFF.